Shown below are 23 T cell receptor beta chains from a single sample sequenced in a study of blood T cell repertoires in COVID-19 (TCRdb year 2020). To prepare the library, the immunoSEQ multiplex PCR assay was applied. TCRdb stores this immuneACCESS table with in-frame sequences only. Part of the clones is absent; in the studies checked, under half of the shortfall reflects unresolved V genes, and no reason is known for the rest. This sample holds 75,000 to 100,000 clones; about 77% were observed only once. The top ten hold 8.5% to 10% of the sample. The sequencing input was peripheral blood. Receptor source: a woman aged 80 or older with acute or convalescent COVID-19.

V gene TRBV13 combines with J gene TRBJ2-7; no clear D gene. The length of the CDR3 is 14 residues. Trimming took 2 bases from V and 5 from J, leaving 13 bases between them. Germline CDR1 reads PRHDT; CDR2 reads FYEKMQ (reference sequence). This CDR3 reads CASSLNIRANEQYF. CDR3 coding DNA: TGTGCCAGCAGCTTAAATATCCGAGCGAACGAGCAGTACTTC.

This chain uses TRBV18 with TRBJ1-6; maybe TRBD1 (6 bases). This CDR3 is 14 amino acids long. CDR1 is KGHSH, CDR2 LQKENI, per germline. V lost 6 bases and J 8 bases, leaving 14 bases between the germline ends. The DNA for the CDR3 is TGTGCCAGCTCCCAAACAGGGCCGTATTCACCCCTCCACTTT. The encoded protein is CASSQTGPYSPLHF. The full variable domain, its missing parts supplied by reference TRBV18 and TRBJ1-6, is NAGVMQNPRHLVRRRGQEARLRCSPMKGHSHVYWYRQLPEEGLKFMVYLQKENIIDESGMPKERFSAEFPKEGPSILRIQQVVRGDSAAYFCASSQTGPYSPLHFGNGTRLTVT.

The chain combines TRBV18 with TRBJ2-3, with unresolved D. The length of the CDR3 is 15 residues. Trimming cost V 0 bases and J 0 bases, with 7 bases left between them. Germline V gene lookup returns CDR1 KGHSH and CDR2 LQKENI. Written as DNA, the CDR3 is TGTGCCAGCTCACCACCTGGCTTGAGCACAGATACGCAGTATTTT. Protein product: CASSPPGLSTDTQYF. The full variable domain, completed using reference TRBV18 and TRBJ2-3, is NAGVMQNPRHLVRRRGQEARLRCSPMKGHSHVYWYRQLPEEGLKFMVYLQKENIIDESGMPKERFSAEFPKEGPSILRIQQVVRGDSAAYFCASSPPGLSTDTQYFGPGTRLTVL.

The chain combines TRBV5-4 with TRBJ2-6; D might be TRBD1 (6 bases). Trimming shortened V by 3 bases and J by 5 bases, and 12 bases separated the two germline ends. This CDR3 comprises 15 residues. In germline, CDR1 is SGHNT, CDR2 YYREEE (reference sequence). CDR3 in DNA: TGTGCCAGCAGCTCCAGGACAGCGCGGGCCAACGTCCTGACTTTC. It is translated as CASSSRTARANVLTF.

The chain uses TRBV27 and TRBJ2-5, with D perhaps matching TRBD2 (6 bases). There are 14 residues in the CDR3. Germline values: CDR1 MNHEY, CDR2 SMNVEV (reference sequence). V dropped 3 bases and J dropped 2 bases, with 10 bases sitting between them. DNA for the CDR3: TGTGCCAGCAGTTTTAGGAGGGCACAAGAGACCCAGTACTTC. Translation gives CASSFRRAQETQYF.

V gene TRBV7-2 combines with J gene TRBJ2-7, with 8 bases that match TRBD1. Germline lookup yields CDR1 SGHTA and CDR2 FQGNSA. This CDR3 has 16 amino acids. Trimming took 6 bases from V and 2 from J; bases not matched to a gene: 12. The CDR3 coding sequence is TGTGCCAGCAGATCAAAACAGGGGGGATTTCCCTACGAGCAGTACTTC. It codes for CASRSKQGGFPYEQYF.

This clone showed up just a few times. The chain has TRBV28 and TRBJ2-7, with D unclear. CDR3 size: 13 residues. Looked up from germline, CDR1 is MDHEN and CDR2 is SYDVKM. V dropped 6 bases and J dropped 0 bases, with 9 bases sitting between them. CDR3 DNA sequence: TGTGCCAGCAGGGCAACGGGCTCCTACGAGCAGTACTTC. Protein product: CASRATGSYEQYF.

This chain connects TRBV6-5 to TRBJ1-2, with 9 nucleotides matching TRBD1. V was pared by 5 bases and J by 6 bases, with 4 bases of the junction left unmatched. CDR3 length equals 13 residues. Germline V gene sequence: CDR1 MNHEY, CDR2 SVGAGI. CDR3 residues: CASSPWTGDGYTF. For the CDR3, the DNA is TGTGCCAGCAGTCCCTGGACAGGGGATGGCTACACCTTC.

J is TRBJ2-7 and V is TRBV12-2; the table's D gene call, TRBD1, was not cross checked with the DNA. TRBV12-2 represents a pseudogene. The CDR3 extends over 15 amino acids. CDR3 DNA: TGTGCAAGTCGCTTAGATCACGACAGGGGGGTCGAGCAGTACTTC. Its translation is CASRLDHDRGVEQYF.

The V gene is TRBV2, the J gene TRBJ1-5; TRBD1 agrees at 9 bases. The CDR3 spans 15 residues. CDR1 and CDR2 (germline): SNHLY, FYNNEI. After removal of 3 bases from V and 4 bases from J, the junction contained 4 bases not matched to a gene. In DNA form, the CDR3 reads TGTGCCAGCAGTGAGGGACAGGGCCCAAATCAGCCCCAGCATTTT. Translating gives CASSEGQGPNQPQHF.

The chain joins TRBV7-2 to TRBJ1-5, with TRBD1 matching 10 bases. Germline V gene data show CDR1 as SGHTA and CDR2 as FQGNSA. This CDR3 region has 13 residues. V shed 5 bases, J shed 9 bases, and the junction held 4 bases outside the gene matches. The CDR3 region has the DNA TGTGCCAGCAGCCCGGGACAGGGGAGGCCCCAGCATTTT. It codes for CASSPGQGRPQHF.

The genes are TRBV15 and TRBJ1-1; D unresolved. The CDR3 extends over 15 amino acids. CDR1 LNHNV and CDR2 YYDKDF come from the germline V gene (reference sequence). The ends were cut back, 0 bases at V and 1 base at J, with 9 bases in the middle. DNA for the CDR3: TGTGCCACCAGCAGAGACGGGAGACGGAACACTGAAGCTTTCTTT. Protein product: CATSRDGRRNTEAFF.

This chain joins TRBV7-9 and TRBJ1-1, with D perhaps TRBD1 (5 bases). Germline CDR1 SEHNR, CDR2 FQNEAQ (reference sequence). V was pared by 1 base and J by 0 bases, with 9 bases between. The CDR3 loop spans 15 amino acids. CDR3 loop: CASSLVGGLNTEAFF. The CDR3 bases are TGTGCCAGCAGCTTAGTCGGGGGGTTGAACACTGAAGCTTTCTTT.

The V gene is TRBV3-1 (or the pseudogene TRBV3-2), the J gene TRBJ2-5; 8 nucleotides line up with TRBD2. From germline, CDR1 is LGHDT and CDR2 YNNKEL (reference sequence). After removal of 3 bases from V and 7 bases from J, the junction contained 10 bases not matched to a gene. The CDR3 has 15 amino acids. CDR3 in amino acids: CASSHGGDQSGTQYF. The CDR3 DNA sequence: TGTGCCAGCAGCCACGGGGGGGACCAATCAGGGACCCAGTACTTC.

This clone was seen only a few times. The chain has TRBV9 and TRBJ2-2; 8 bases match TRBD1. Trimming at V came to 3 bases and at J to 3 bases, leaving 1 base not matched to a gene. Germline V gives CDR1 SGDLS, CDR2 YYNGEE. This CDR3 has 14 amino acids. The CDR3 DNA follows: TGTGCCAGCAGCGCGACAGGGGACACCGGGGAGCTGTTTTTT. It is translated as CASSATGDTGELFF.

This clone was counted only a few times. CDR3 in DNA: TGTGCCTGGAGTGTTACAGTACGAATGGCCGAGCAGTACTTC. It is translated as CAWSVTVRMAEQYF. J is TRBJ2-7 and V is TRBV30; D ambiguous. The V end was cut by 0 bases, the J end by 6 bases, with 15 bases between. The CDR3 extends over 14 amino acids. From germline, CDR1 is GTSNPN and CDR2 SVGIG (reference sequence).

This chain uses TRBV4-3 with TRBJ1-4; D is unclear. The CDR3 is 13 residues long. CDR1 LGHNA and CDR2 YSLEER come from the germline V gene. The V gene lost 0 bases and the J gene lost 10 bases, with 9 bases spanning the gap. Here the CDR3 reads CASSQDRGGKLFF. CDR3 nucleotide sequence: TGCGCCAGCAGCCAAGATCGGGGAGGAAAACTGTTTTTT.

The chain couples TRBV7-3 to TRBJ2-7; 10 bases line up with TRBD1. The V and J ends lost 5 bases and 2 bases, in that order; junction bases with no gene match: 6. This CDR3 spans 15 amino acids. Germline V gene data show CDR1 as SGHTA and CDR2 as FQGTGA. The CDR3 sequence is CASSRQGALAYEQYF. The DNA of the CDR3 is TGTGCCAGCAGCCGACAGGGGGCTCTTGCCTACGAGCAGTACTTC.

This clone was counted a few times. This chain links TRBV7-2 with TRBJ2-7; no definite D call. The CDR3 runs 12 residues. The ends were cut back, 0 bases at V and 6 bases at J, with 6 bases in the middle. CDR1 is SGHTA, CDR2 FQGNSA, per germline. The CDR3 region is CASSLAPGEQYF. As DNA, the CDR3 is TGTGCCAGCAGCTTAGCCCCCGGCGAGCAGTACTTC.

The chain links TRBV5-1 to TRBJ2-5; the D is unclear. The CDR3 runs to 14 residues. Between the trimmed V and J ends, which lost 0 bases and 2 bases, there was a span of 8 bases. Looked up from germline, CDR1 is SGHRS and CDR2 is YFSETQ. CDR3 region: CASSLGAGQETQYF. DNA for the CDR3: TGCGCCAGCAGCTTGGGGGCTGGACAAGAGACCCAGTACTTC.

CDR3 nucleotides: TGTGCCAGCAGCACGTTAGCGGGAGGCGGAGGAACCGGGGAGCTGTTTTTT. Its translation: CASSTLAGGGGTGELFF. The J gene is TRBJ2-2, the V gene TRBV27; 10 nucleotides agree with TRBD2. The CDR3 is 17 amino acids. Germline V CDR1 and CDR2: MNHEY, SMNVEV (reference sequence). The V and J ends lost 6 bases and 5 bases, in that order; junction bases with no gene match: 12.

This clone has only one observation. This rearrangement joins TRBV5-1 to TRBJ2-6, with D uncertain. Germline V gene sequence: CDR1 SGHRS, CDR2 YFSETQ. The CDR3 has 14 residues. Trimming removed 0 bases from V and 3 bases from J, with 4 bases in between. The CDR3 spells CASSLDGGANVLTF. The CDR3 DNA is TGCGCCAGCAGCTTGGACGGTGGGGCCAACGTCCTGACTTTC.

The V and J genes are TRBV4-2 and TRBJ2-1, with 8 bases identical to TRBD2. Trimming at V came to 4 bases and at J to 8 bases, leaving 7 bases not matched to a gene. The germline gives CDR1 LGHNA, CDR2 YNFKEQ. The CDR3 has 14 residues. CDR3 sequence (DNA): TGTGCCAGCAGCCTCCTCACGGGGGGGGATGAGCAGTTCTTC. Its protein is CASSLLTGGDEQFF.